What follows are 4 T cell receptor beta chains derived from one specimen sequenced in a study of T cell responses to AZD1222 COVID-19 vaccine. Repertoires were generated with immunoSEQ multiplex PCR, while TCRdb's copy carries only in-frame clones and drops some. The profile shows just under 150,000 clones, approximately 86% of them singletons. The sample consisted of peripheral blood, taken 28 days after the second AZD1222 dose. Receptors were obtained from an adult who received the AZD1222 COVID-19 vaccine.

The chain links TRBV30 to TRBJ2-2; 13 bases line up with TRBD2. The CDR3 extends over 18 amino acids. V gave up 2 bases and J gave up 0 bases; unmatched junction bases: 6. Germline CDR1 and CDR2: GTSNPN and SVGIG (reference sequence). CDR3 residues: CAWSPRTSGRPNTGELFF. The CDR3 DNA is TGTGCCTGGAGTCCGAGGACTAGCGGGAGACCGAACACCGGGGAGCTGTTTTTT. Full variable domain (outside the CDR3, taken from reference TRBV30 and TRBJ2-2): SQTIHQWPATLVQPVGSPLSLECTVEGTSNPNLYWYRQAAGRGLQLLFYSVGIGQISSEVPQNLSASRPQDRQFILSSKKLLLSDSGFYLCAWSPRTSGRPNTGELFFGEGSRLTVL.

This sequence joins TRBV4-1 and TRBJ1-1, with D possibly being TRBD1 (6 bases). V was clipped by 0 bases and J by 2 bases, with 7 bases between them. CDR3 length equals 14 residues. Germline CDR1 reads MGHRA; CDR2 reads YSYEKL. The CDR3 loop reads CASSQEGANTEAFF. CDR3 coding DNA: TGCGCCAGCAGCCAAGAGGGGGCCAACACTGAAGCTTTCTTT.

The chain links TRBV10-3 to TRBJ1-2; perhaps TRBD1 as D (5 bases). The CDR3 covers 12 residues. The V gene's germline CDR1 is ENHRY and CDR2 SYGVKD. V lost 8 bases, J lost 0 bases, and 7 bases lay in between. The CDR3 bases are TGTGCCATCGCACAGGCTAACTATGGCTACACCTTC. Its translation: CAIAQANYGYTF.

V gene TRBV21-1 combines with J gene TRBJ2-7; the DNA was not used to check the table's D call, TRBD1. TRBV21-1 is a pseudogene locus. The CDR3 is 17 amino acids. Written as DNA, the CDR3 is TGTGCCAGCAGCAGACAGGGCCTTGACGCCGAATCCTACGAGCAGTACTTC. The encoded protein is CASSRQGLDAESYEQYF.